Presented here are 18 T cell receptor beta chains from one specimen sequenced in a study of cytomegalovirus exposure and HLA in healthy donors. 13 Jbeta primers and 60 Vbeta primers were used for the PCR. Using immunoSEQ multiplex PCR, the repertoire was profiled, and TCRdb retains in-frame clones only, with some absent. The sample holds 60,000 to 70,000 clones, about 82% seen once. Sequencing used PBMCs. These TCRs come from a woman in her thirties in good health and CMV-seronegative.

CDR3 protein: CASSEDRINQPQHF. CDR3 bases: TGTGCCAGCAGTGAAGACAGGATCAATCAGCCCCAGCATTTT. The rearrangement joins TRBV6-1 to TRBJ1-5; D possibly corresponds to TRBD1 (5 bases). The CDR3 sequence is 14 residues long. CDR1 is MNHNS, CDR2 SASEGT, per germline. V was trimmed by 1 base and J by 3 bases, leaving 7 bases between them.

This rearrangement joins TRBV28 to TRBJ2-7; D is ambiguous. CDR1 and CDR2 (germline): MDHEN, SYDVKM. Trimming stripped 3 bases from V and 5 bases from J, with 5 bases between. This CDR3 contains 11 residues. The CDR3 sequence: CASSLWHEQYF. As DNA, the CDR3 is TGTGCCAGCAGTTTGTGGCACGAGCAGTACTTC.

This clone showed up just once. The chain couples TRBV18 to TRBJ2-2; 12 bases fit TRBD2. Per germline, CDR1 KGHSH and CDR2 LQKENI. The CDR3 length is 15 residues. V dropped 6 bases and J dropped 7; count of bases not matched to a gene: 6. CDR3 residues: CASSSTSGGVGELFF. In DNA form, the CDR3 reads TGTGCCAGCTCGTCGACTAGCGGGGGTGTCGGGGAGCTGTTTTTT.

V usage is TRBV9 and J usage is TRBJ2-7; TRBD2 matches 13 bases. The CDR3 length is 17 residues. CDR1 is SGDLS, CDR2 YYNGEE, per germline. V lost 4 bases and J lost 2; bases outside the gene matches: 9. DNA of the CDR3: TGTGCCAGCAGCCCACAAGGACTAGCGGGAGCAACCTACGAGCAGTACTTC. Translation: CASSPQGLAGATYEQYF.

The chain joins TRBV4-1 to TRBJ2-7; no reliable D call. Trimming removed 2 bases from V and 0 bases from J, with 14 bases in between. Germline lookup yields CDR1 MGHRA and CDR2 YSYEKL. The CDR3 consists of 16 residues. CDR3 sequence (DNA): TGCGCCAGCAGCCAAATCGACATTCTGACCTCCTACGAGCAGTACTTC. Protein: CASSQIDILTSYEQYF.

This clone is a singleton in its sample. No DNA is shown, since the ends of the CDR3 on it are uncertain; the CDR3 is the one TCRdb lists. The chain combines TRBV29-1 with TRBJ2-5; the D call in the table, TRBD2, was not verified against the DNA. Inclusive of both ends, the CDR3 amounts to 16 amino acids. CDR1 is SQVTM, CDR2 ANQGSEA, per germline. The CDR3 reads CSALRAGGAFVETQYF.

CDR3 sequence: CASSYSRDGSSYEQYF. The CDR3 DNA reads TGTGCCAGCAGTTACTCCCGGGACGGGAGCTCCTACGAGCAGTACTTC. This sequence joins TRBV6-5 and TRBJ2-7, with D maybe TRBD2 (6 bases). The germline CDR1 and CDR2 sequences are MNHEY and SVGAGI. There are 16 residues in the CDR3. The V end lost 0 bases, the J end lost 0 bases, and 12 bases lay between the germline ends.

The V and J genes are TRBV5-1 and TRBJ2-5; TRBD1 matches at 8 bases. The CDR3 consists of 14 residues. The V segment lost 4 bases and the J segment 5 bases; nucleotides outside the gene matches: 7. CDR1 and CDR2 (germline): SGHRS, YFSETQ. Here the CDR3 DNA reads TGCGCCAGCAGCCCGGACAGGGTAGGGGAGACCCAGTACTTC. This codes for CASSPDRVGETQYF.

The V call is TRBV29-1, the J call TRBJ2-5; TRBD1 matches 9 bases. Germline values: CDR1 SQVTM, CDR2 ANQGSEA. The CDR3 contains 13 residues. V shed 7 bases, J shed 5 bases, and the junction held 8 bases outside the gene matches. This CDR3 reads CSETQGAGETQYF. In DNA form, the CDR3 reads TGCAGCGAGACACAGGGGGCTGGGGAGACCCAGTACTTC.

The J gene is TRBJ2-7, the V gene TRBV20-1; maybe TRBD1 (6 bases). V was clipped by 3 bases and J by 7 bases, with 10 bases between them. The germline V gene encodes CDR1 DFQATT and CDR2 SNEGSKA (reference sequence). This CDR3 has 11 residues. In DNA form, the CDR3 reads TGCAGTGCTAGTAAAGGGGGAGAGCAGTACTTC. Its translation is CSASKGGEQYF.

The chain is built from TRBV10-2 and TRBJ1-2; 7 nucleotides agree with TRBD1. The V segment lost 1 base and the J segment 6 bases; nucleotides outside the gene matches: 8. The CDR3 totals 15 residues. From germline, CDR1 is WSHSY and CDR2 SAAADI. DNA of the CDR3: TGCGCCAGCAGTGAGTTCCCAACAGGGGCGGATGGCTACACCTTC. Translating it yields CASSEFPTGADGYTF.

This clone showed up just a few times. This chain connects TRBV5-1 to TRBJ2-5; D possibly corresponds to TRBD1 (5 bases). CDR3 length: 15 residues. Germline CDR1 reads SGHRS; CDR2 reads YFSETQ. V was trimmed by 0 bases and J by 1 base, leaving 10 bases between them. DNA for the CDR3: TGCGCCAGCAGCTTGGCCACAGGTTCCCAAGAGACCCAGTACTTC. It yields the protein CASSLATGSQETQYF.

The gene calls are TRBV29-1 and TRBJ2-7; the match to TRBD1 covers 11 bases. Germline-derived CDR1 and CDR2 are SQVTM and ANQGSEA. Trimming took 4 bases from V and 7 from J; bases not matched to a gene: 6. The CDR3 runs 13 residues. The CDR3 here is CSVGGQGAKEQYF. CDR3 coding DNA: TGCAGCGTTGGAGGACAGGGGGCGAAAGAGCAGTACTTC.

This chain connects TRBV10-3 to TRBJ1-4; D perhaps matches TRBD1 (5 bases). This CDR3 is built from 13 residues. CDR1 and CDR2 (germline): ENHRY, SYGVKD. Trimming cost V 8 bases and J 3 bases, with 10 bases left between them. The CDR3, as DNA: TGTGCCATCTCTGGGGGGTCTAATGAAAAACTGTTTTTT. Amino acid sequence: CAISGGSNEKLFF.

V usage is TRBV10-1 and J usage is TRBJ1-1; no definite D call. Looked up from germline, CDR1 is WNHNN and CDR2 is SYGVQD (reference sequence). The V gene lost 5 bases and the J gene lost 0 bases, with 10 bases spanning the gap. There are 14 residues in the CDR3. The CDR3 here is CASSLSTVNTEAFF. The CDR3 DNA follows: TGCGCCAGCAGTCTCTCCACAGTGAACACTGAAGCTTTCTTT.

This rearrangement joins TRBV10-1 to TRBJ1-2, with 8 bases that match TRBD1. Losses at the gene ends were 6 bases for V and 6 bases for J; bases not matched to a gene: 6. Germline values: CDR1 WNHNN, CDR2 SYGVQD (reference sequence). The CDR3 is made up of 13 amino acids. CDR3 loop: CASRGEQGDGYTF. The CDR3 DNA reads TGCGCCAGCAGAGGGGAACAGGGGGATGGCTACACCTTC.

The chain joins TRBV6-6 to TRBJ2-5, with 10 bases aligning to TRBD2. Germline assignment: CDR1 MNHNY and CDR2 SVGAGI (reference sequence). V trimming: 0 bases; J trimming: 5 bases; junction bases outside the gene matches: 6. The CDR3 covers 16 residues. CDR3 loop: CASSYSSGGALETQYF. Here the CDR3 DNA reads TGTGCCAGCAGTTACTCCAGCGGGGGGGCCCTGGAGACCCAGTACTTC.

The J gene is TRBJ2-5, the V gene TRBV2, with 9 bases that match TRBD1. This CDR3 comprises 13 residues. CDR1 and CDR2 (germline): SNHLY, FYNNEI. With V trimmed by 10 bases and J by 1 base, 4 bases remained unmatched. The CDR3 spells CATPTGGQETQYF. CDR3 DNA sequence: TGTGCCACCCCGACAGGGGGCCAAGAGACCCAGTACTTC.